Below are 12 T cell receptor beta chains sequenced from a single sample in a study of blood T cell repertoires in COVID-19. Clones were sequenced by immunoSEQ multiplex PCR, and TCRdb holds only the in-frame ones, with some missing. The table includes just over 6,000 clones, about four fifths detected once. Material for sequencing was peripheral blood. These receptors originate from a human donor with active COVID-19. The donor label of this sample is uncertain.

The chain carries TRBV6-2 or TRBV6-3 and TRBJ2-2, with D tentatively TRBD2 (6 bases). Trimming cost V 0 bases and J 6 bases, with 14 bases left between them. The germline V gene encodes CDR1 MNHEY and CDR2 SVGEGT. This CDR3 is 16 amino acids long. This chain's CDR3 is CASSYSPTSFPGELFF. The DNA of the CDR3 is TGTGCCAGCAGTTACTCGCCGACTAGTTTCCCCGGGGAGCTGTTTTTT.

The V gene is TRBV5-1, the J gene TRBJ2-7; 7 nucleotides match TRBD1. Looked up from germline, CDR1 is SGHRS and CDR2 is YFSETQ. V trimming: 4 bases; J trimming: 5 bases; junction bases outside the gene matches: 12. The CDR3 covers 15 residues. CDR3 coding DNA: TGCGCCAGCAGCCGTACCGGGACAGAGTTCAACGAGCAGTACTTC. Protein: CASSRTGTEFNEQYF.

The rearrangement uses TRBV7-8 and TRBJ2-7; D perhaps matches TRBD1 (5 bases). This CDR3 region has 15 residues. The germline V gene has CDR1 SGHVS and CDR2 FQNEAQ. V dropped 0 bases and J dropped 6 bases, with 15 bases sitting between them. This CDR3 reads CASSLALAKRGEQYV. In DNA, the CDR3 is TGTGCCAGCAGCTTAGCGCTGGCAAAAAGGGGCGAGCAGTACGTC.

The rearrangement links TRBV7-2 to TRBJ1-6, with D unclear. The length of the CDR3 is 13 residues. Looked up from germline, CDR1 is SGHTA and CDR2 is FQGNSA. Deletions cut 5 bases from V and 9 bases from J, with 11 bases between. CDR3 region: CASSENVPSPLHF. The CDR3 DNA follows: TGTGCCAGCAGCGAGAATGTCCCTTCACCCCTCCACTTT.

The chain employs TRBV27 and TRBJ2-2; a possible D gene is TRBD1 (6 bases). The CDR3 has 17 amino acids. Germline loops: CDR1 MNHEY, CDR2 SMNVEV (reference sequence). Trimming removed 6 bases at V and 3 bases at J, with 20 bases between. DNA of the CDR3: TGTGCCAGCAGCCGAAGAACAGGGCCCTTGGACACCGGGGAGCTGTTTTTT. This sequence encodes CASSRRTGPLDTGELFF.

The V and J genes are TRBV30 and TRBJ1-4; tentatively, D is TRBD1 (5 bases). The CDR3 runs 13 residues. Germline CDR1 is GTSNPN and CDR2 is SVGIG (reference sequence). The V end lost 2 bases, the J end lost 6 bases, and 10 bases lay between the germline ends. The CDR3, as DNA: TGTGCCTGGAGTCGGGCCAGGGATGAAAAACTGTTTTTT. Translation gives CAWSRARDEKLFF.

The chain couples TRBV6-2 or TRBV6-3 to TRBJ2-7, with D perhaps matching TRBD2 (6 bases). This CDR3 has 14 amino acids. Germline V gives CDR1 MNHEY, CDR2 SVGEGT. V was cut by 2 bases and J by 4 bases, with 12 bases left in between. CDR3 residues: CASSYRAGPYEQYF. The CDR3 nucleotides are TGTGCCAGCAGTTACAGGGCGGGACCTTACGAGCAGTACTTC.

The genes are TRBV2 and TRBJ2-3, with D possibly matching TRBD2 (5 bases). Trimming took 3 bases from V and 4 from J, leaving 5 bases between them. CDR1 SNHLY and CDR2 FYNNEI come from the germline V gene. This CDR3 has 12 residues. Written as DNA, the CDR3 is TGTGCCAGCAGTGAGGACTCAGATACGCAGTATTTT. Encoded protein: CASSEDSDTQYF.

This clone was seen only a few times. The chain is built from TRBV27 and TRBJ2-1, with a weak D call TRBD2 (6 bases). There are 12 residues in the CDR3. V was pared by 4 bases and J by 14 bases, with 15 bases between. The germline CDR1 and CDR2 sequences are MNHEY and SMNVEV (reference sequence). The DNA of the CDR3 is TGTGCCAGCAGTTCCTACCGGGGGTATGAGTTCTTC. This gives the protein CASSSYRGYEFF.

Details on this clone: Relative to the germline gene, one junction end is altered; a read error may explain this. The rearrangement links TRBV24-1 to TRBJ2-1, with 10 bases lining up with TRBD2. This CDR3 contains 16 residues. Per the germline V gene, CDR1 is KGHDR and CDR2 is SFDVKD. As DNA, the CDR3 is TGTGCCACCAGTGACCCGAGCGGGAGGGCCTATAATGAGCAGTTCTTC. Protein product: CATSDPSGRAYNEQFF.

This clone appeared a single time. V and J are TRBV7-8 and TRBJ2-2; a weak D match, TRBD2 (6 bases). V dropped 7 bases and J dropped 6 bases, with 18 bases sitting between them. Germline loops: CDR1 SGHVS, CDR2 FQNEAQ. The CDR3 is made up of 15 amino acids. This chain's CDR3 is CASTSSGGLAGELFF. The CDR3 DNA follows: TGTGCCAGCACCTCATCCGGAGGGCTAGCCGGGGAGCTGTTTTTT.

V gene TRBV7-8 combines with J gene TRBJ1-4; a possible D gene is TRBD1 (6 bases). V was trimmed by 2 bases and J by 4 bases, leaving 11 bases between them. CDR3 length: 15 amino acids. Germline-derived CDR1 and CDR2 are SGHVS and FQNEAQ. Written as DNA, the CDR3 is TGTGCCAGCAGCTTACGGCAGGGGATTAATGAAAAACTGTTTTTT. Translating it yields CASSLRQGINEKLFF.